This T cell receptor beta chain appears in the sequencing data of a study of T cell responses to AZD1222 COVID-19 vaccine. Germline V lookup: CDR1 MNHNS, CDR2 SASEGT. The CDR3 extends over 14 amino acids. Trimming shortened V by 1 base and J by 5 bases, and 11 bases separated the two germline ends. The table came from immunoSEQ multiplex PCR; TCRdb's copy has only in-frame clones and leaves some out. There are tens of thousands of clones in the sample; 80% to 95% occur only once, and about 3% lies in the top ten. V is TRBV6-1 and J is TRBJ1-1; D remains ambiguous. The source material was peripheral blood, sampled 28 days after the second AZD1222 dose. This TCR was recovered from an adult who received the AZD1222 COVID-19 vaccine. The CDR3 DNA reads as TGTGCCAGCAGTGAAGGCGCATGGAGGACTGAAGCTTTCTTT. It translates to CASSEGAWRTEAFF.